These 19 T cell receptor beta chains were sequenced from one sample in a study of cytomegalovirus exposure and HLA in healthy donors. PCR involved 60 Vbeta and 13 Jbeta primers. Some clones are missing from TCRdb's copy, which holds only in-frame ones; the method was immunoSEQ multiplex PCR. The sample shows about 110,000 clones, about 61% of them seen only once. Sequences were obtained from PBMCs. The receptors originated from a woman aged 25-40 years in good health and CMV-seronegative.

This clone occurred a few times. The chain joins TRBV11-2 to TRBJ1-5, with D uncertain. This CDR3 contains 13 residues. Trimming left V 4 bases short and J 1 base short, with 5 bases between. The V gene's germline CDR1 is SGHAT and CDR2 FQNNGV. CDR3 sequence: CASSWASNQPQHF. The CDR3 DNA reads TGTGCCAGCAGCTGGGCGAGCAATCAGCCCCAGCATTTT.

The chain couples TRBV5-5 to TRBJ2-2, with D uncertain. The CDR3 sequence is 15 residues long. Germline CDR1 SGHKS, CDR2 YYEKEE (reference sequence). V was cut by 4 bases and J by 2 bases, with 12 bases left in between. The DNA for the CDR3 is TGTGCCAGCAGCGTGCTCCTAGGCAACACCGGGGAGCTGTTTTTT. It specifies CASSVLLGNTGELFF.

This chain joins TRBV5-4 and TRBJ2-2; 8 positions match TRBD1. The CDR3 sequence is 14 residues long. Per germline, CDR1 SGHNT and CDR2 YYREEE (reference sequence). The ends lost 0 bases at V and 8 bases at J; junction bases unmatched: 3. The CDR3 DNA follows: TGTGCCAGCAGCTTGGGGACAGGGTTTGGGGAGCTGTTTTTT. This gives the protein CASSLGTGFGELFF.

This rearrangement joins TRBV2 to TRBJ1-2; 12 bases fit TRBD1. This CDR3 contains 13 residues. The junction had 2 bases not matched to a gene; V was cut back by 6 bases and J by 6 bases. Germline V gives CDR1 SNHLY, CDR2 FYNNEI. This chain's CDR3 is CASRGQGAHGYTF. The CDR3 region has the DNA TGTGCCAGCAGGGGACAGGGGGCGCATGGCTACACCTTC.

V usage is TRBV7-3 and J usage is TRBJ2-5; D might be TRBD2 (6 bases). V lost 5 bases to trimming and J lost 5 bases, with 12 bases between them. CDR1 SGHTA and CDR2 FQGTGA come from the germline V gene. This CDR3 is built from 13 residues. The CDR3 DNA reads TGTGCCAGCAGCCCGGGAGTAGGGGAGACCCAGTACTTC. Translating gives CASSPGVGETQYF.

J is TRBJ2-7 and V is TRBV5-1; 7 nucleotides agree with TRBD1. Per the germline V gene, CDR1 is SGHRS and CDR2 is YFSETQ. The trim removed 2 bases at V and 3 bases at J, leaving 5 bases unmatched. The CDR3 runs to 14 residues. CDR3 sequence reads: CASSLQGQNYEQYF. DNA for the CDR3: TGCGCCAGCAGCTTACAGGGGCAAAACTACGAGCAGTACTTC.

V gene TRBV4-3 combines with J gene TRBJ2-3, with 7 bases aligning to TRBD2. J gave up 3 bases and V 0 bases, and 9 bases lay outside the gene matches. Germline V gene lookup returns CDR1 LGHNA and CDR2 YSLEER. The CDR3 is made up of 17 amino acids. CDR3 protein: CASSQDGEGGRTDTQYF. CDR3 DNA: TGCGCCAGCAGCCAAGATGGCGAGGGAGGGCGAACAGATACGCAGTATTTT.

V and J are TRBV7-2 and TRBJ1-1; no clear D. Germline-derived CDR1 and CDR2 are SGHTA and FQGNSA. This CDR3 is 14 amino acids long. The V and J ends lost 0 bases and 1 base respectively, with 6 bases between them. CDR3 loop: CASSLALGNTEAFF. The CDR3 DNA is TGTGCCAGCAGCTTAGCCCTCGGGAACACTGAAGCTTTCTTT.

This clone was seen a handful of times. The CDR3 DNA reads as TGTGCCAGCAGCTTGCGACGGGTGAACTATGGCTACACCTTC. It encodes CASSLRRVNYGYTF. The chain employs TRBV5-8 and TRBJ1-2; no firm D call. Per germline, CDR1 SGHTS and CDR2 YDEGEE. Between the trimmed V and J ends, which lost 1 base and 2 bases, there was a span of 9 bases. The CDR3 length is 14 residues.

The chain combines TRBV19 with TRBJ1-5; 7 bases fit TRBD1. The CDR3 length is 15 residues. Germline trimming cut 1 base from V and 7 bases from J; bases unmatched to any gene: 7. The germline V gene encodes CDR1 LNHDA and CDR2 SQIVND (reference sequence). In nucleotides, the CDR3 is TGTGCCAGTAGTATAGTAGGGGGCGGATTACAGCCCCAGCATTTT. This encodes CASSIVGGGLQPQHF.

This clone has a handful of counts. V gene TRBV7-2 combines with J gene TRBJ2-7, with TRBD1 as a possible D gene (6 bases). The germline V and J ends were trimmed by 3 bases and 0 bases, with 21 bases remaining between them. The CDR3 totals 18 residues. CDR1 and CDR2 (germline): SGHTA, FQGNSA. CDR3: CASSLVGTPGFSSYEQYF. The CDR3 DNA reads TGTGCCAGCAGCTTGGTTGGGACACCCGGGTTCAGCTCCTACGAGCAGTACTTC.

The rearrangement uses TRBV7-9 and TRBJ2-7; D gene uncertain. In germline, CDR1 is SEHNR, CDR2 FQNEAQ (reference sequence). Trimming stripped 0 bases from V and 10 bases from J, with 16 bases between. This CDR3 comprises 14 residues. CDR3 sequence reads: CASSLAADLRGQYF. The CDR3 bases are TGTGCCAGCAGCTTAGCAGCAGATCTACGAGGACAGTACTTC.

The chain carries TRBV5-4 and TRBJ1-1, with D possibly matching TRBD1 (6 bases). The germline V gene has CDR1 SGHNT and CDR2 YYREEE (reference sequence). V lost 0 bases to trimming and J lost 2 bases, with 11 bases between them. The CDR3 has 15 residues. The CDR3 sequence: CASSLDPRGNTEAFF. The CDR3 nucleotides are TGTGCCAGCAGCTTGGATCCCAGGGGTAACACTGAAGCTTTCTTT.

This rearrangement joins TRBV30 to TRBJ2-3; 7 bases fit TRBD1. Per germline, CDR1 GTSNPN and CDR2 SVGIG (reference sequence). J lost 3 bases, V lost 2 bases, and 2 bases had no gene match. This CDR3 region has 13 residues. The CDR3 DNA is TGTGCCTGGAGTAAGGGGGCTACAGATACGCAGTATTTT. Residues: CAWSKGATDTQYF.

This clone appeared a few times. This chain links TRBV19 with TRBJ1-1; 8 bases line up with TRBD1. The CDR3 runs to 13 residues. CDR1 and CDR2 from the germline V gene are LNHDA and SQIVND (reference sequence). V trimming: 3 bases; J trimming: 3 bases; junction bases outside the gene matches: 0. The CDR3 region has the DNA TGTGCCAGTAGTATGGACAGGGACACTGAAGCTTTCTTT. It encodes CASSMDRDTEAFF. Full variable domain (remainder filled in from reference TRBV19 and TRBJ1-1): DGGITQSPKYLFRKEGQNVTLSCEQNLNHDAMYWYRQDPGQGLRLIYYSQIVNDFQKGDIAEGYSVSREKKESFPLTVTSAQKNPTAFYLCASSMDRDTEAFFGQGTRLTVV.

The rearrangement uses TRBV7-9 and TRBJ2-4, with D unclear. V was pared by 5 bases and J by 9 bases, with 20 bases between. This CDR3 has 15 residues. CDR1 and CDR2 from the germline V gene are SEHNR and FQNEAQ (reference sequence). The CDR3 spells CASSELVISLAIQYF. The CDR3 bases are TGTGCCAGCAGCGAACTTGTTATTAGCTTAGCCATTCAGTACTTC.

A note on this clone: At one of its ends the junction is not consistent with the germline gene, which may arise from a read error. CDR3 sequence: CASSQIGLLEIQYF. DNA for the CDR3: TGCGCCAGCAGCCAAATAGGACTTCTAGAGATCCAGTACTTC. The rearrangement joins TRBV4-1 to TRBJ2-5; perhaps TRBD2 as D (5 bases). CDR1 and CDR2 (germline): MGHRA, YSYEKL. The length of the CDR3 is 14 residues.

The CDR3: CASSFDRGRTDTQYF. DNA of the CDR3: TGCGCCAGCAGCTTCGACAGGGGTCGCACAGATACGCAGTATTTT. The chain uses TRBV5-1 and TRBJ2-3; 8 nucleotides align to TRBD1. Germline-derived CDR1 and CDR2 are SGHRS and YFSETQ. The CDR3 is 15 amino acids. The trim removed 2 bases at V and 1 base at J, leaving 3 bases unmatched.

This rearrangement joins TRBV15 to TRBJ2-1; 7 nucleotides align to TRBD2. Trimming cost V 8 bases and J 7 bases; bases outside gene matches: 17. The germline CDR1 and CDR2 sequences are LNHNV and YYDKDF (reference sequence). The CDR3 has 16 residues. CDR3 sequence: CATAIGFWRERNEQFF. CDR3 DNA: TGTGCCACCGCCATTGGGTTTTGGCGGGAGAGAAATGAGCAGTTCTTC. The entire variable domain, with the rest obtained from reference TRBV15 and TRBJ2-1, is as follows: DAMVIQNPRYQVTQFGKPVTLSCSQTLNHNVMYWYQQKSSQAPKLLFHYYDKDFNNEADTPDNFQSRRPNTSFCFLDIRSPGLGDTAMYLCATAIGFWRERNEQFFGPGTRLTVL.